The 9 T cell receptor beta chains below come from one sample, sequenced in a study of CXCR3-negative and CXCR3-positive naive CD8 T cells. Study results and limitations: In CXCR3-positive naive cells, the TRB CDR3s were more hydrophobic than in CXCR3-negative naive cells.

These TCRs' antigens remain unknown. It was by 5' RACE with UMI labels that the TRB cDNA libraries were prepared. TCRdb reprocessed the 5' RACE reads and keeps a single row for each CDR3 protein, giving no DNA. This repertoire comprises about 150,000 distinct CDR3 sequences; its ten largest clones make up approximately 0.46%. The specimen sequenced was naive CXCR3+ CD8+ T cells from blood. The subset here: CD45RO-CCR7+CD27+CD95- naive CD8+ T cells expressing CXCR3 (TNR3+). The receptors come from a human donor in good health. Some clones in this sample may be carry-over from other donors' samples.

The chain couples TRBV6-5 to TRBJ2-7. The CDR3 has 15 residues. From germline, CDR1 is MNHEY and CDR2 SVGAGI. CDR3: CASSYSRLGAYEQYF.

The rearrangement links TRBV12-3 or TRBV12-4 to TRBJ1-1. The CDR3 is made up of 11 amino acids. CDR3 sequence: CASTLNTEAFF.

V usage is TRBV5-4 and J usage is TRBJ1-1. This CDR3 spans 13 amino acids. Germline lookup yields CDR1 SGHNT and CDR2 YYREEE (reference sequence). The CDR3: CASSPTVGTEAFF. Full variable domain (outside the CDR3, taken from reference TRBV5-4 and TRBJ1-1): ETGVTQSPTHLIKTRGQQVTLRCSSQSGHNTVSWYQQALGQGPQFIFQYYREEENGRGNFPPRFSGLQFPNYSSELNVNALELDDSALYLCASSPTVGTEAFFGQGTRLTVV.

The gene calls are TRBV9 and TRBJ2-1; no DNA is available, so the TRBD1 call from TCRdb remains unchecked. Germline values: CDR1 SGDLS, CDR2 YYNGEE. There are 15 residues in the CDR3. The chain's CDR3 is CASSVGGGAHNEQFF. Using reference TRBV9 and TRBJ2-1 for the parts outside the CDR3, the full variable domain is DSGVTQTPKHLITATGQRVTLRCSPRSGDLSVYWYQQSLDQGLQFLIQYYNGEERAKGNILERFSAQQFPDLHSELNLSSLELGDSALYFCASSVGGGAHNEQFFGPGTRLTVL.

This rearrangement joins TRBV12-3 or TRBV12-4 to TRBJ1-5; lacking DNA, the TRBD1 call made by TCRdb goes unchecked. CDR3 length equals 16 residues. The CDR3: CASSLLPLNSNQPQHF.

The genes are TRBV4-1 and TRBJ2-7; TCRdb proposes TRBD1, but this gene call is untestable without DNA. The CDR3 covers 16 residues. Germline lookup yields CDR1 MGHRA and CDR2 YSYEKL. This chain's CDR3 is CASSRPTGMGTYEQYF.

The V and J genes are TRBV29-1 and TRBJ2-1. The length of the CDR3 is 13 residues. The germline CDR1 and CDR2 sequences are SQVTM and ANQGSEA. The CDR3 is CSVEDRLGNEQFF.

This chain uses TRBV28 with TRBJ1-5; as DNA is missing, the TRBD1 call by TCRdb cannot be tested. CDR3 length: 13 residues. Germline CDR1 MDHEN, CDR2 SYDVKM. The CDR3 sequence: CASSFTGHQPQHF.

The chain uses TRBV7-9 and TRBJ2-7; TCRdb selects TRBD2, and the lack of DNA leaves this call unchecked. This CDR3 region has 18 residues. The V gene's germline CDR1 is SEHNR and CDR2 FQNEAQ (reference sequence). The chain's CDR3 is CASSSSPSSRQDSYEQYF.